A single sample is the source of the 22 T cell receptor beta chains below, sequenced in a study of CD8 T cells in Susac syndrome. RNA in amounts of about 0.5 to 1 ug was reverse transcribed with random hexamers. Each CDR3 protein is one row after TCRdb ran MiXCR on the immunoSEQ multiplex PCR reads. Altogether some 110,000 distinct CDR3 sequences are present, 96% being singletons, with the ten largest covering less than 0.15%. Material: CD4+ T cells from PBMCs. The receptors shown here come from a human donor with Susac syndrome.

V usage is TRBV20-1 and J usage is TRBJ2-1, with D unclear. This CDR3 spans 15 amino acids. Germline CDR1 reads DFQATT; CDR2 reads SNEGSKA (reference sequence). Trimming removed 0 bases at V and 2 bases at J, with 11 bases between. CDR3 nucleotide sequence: TGCAGTGCTAGAGATCCCTCCCGGACCTACAATGAGCAGTTCTTC. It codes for CSARDPSRTYNEQFF.

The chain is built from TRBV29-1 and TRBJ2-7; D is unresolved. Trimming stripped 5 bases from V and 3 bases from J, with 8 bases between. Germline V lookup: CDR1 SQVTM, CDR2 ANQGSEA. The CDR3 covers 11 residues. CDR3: CSVSGVYEQYF. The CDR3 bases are TGCAGCGTTTCAGGCGTCTACGAGCAGTACTTC.

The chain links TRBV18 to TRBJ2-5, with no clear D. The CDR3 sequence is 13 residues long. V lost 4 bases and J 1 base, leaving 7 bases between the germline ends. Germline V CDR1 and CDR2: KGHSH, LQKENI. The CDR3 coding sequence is TGTGCCAGCTCACGAGGCACCCAAGAGACCCAGTACTTC. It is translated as CASSRGTQETQYF.

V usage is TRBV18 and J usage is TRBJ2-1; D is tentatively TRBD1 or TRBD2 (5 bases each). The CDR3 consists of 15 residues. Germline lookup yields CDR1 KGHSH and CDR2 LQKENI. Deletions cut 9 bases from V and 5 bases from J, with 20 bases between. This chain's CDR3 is CASSYSGTENNEQFF. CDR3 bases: TGTGCCAGTTCTTATTCGGGGACCGAGAACAATGAGCAGTTCTTC.

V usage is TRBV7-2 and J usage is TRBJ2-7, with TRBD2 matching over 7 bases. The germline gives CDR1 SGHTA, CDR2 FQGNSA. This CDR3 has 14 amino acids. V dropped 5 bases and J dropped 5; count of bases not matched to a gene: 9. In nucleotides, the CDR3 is TGTGCCAGCAGCCGACGAGTAGCGGGCAACGAGCAGTACTTC. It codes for CASSRRVAGNEQYF.

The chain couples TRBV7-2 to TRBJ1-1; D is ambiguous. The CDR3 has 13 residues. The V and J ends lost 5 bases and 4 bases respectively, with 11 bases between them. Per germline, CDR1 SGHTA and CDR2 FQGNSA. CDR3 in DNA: TGTGCCAGCAGCCCTGTGGAGGGCACTGAAGCTTTCTTT. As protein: CASSPVEGTEAFF.

DNA of the CDR3: TGTGCCAGCTCAAATGACAGGGGAGCCTACGAGCAGTACTTC. Translation: CASSNDRGAYEQYF. The rearrangement joins TRBV9 to TRBJ2-7; 8 nucleotides line up with TRBD1. CDR3 length equals 14 residues. Germline CDR1 reads SGDLS; CDR2 reads YYNGEE. Trimming at V came to 7 bases and at J to 2 bases, leaving 8 bases not matched to a gene.

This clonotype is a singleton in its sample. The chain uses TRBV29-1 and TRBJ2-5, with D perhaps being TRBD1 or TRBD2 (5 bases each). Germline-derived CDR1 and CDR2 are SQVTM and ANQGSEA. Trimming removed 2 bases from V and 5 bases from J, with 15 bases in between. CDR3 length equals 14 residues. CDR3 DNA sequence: TGCAGCGTTGAAAGCGAGGGGAAAAGGGAGACCCAGTACTTC. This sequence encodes CSVESEGKRETQYF.

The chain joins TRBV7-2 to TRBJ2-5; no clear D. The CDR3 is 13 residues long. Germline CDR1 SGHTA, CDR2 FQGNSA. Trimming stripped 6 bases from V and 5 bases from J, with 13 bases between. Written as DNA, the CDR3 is TGTGCCAGCAGTCCCGGTCCGGAGGAGACCCAGTACTTC. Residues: CASSPGPEETQYF.

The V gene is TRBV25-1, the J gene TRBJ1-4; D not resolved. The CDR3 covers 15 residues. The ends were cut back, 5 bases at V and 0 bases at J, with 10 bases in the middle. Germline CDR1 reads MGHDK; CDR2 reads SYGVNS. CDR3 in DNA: TGTGCCAGCAGTTACGGAGCTGCAACTAATGAAAAACTGTTTTTT. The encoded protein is CASSYGAATNEKLFF.

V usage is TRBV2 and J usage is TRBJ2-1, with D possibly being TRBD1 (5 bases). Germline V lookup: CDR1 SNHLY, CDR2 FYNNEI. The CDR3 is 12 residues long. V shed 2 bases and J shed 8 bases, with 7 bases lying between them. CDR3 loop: CASSERGYEQFF. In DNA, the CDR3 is TGTGCCAGCAGTGAAAGGGGCTATGAGCAGTTCTTC.

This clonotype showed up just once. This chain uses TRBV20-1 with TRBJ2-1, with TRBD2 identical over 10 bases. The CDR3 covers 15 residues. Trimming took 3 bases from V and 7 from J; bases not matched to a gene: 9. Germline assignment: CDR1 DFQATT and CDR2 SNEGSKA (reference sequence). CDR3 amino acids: CSASPPLAGVNEQFF. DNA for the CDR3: TGCAGTGCTAGCCCTCCCCTAGCGGGAGTTAATGAGCAGTTCTTC.

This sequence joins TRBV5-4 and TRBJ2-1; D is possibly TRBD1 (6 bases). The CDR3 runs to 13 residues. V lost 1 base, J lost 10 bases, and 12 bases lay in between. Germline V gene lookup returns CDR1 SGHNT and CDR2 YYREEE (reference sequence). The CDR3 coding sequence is TGTGCCAGCAGCTTGCCTCAGGGGCGGGAGCAGTTCTTC. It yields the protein CASSLPQGREQFF.

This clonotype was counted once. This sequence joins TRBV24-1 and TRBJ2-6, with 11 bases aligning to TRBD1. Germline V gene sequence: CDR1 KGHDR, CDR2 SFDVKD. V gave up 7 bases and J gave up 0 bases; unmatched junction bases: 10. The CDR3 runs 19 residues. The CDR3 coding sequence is TGTGCCACCAGCGAACGTCCCGGGACAGGGGGCTCTGGGGCCAACGTCCTGACTTTC. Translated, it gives CATSERPGTGGSGANVLTF.

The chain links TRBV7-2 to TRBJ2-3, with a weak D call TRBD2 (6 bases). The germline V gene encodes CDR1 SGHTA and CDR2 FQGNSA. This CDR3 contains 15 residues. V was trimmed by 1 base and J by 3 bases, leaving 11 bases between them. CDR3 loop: CASSLEGSGTDTQYF. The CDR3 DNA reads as TGTGCCAGCAGCTTAGAGGGTAGCGGAACAGATACGCAGTATTTT.

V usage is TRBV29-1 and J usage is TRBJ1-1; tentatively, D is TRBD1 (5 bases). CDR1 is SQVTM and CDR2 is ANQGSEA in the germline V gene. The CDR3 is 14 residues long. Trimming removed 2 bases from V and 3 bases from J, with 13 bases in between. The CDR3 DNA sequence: TGCAGCGTTGAACGAGGGCAGGGATACACTGAAGCTTTCTTT. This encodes CSVERGQGYTEAFF.

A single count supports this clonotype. For the CDR3, the DNA is TGCAGCGTTGATAGGCACCACCTAGCGATGAGCCCCATTGGGCAGTTCTTC. Its protein product is CSVDRHHLAMSPIGQFF. This sequence joins TRBV29-1 and TRBJ2-1, with D maybe TRBD2 (6 bases). V dropped 3 bases and J dropped 12 bases, with 30 bases sitting between them. Per the germline V gene, CDR1 is SQVTM and CDR2 is ANQGSEA. The CDR3 totals 17 residues.

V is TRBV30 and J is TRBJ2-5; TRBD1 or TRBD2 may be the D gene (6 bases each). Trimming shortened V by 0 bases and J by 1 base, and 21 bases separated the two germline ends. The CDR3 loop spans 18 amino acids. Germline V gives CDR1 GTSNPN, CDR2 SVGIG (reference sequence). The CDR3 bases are TGTGCCTGGAGTGTACTAGGGGAGGACAGAGCAATCCAAGAGACCCAGTACTTC. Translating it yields CAWSVLGEDRAIQETQYF. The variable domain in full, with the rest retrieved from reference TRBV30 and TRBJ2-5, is SQTIHQWPATLVQPVGSPLSLECTVEGTSNPNLYWYRQAAGRGLQLLFYSVGIGQISSEVPQNLSASRPQDRQFILSSKKLLLSDSGFYLCAWSVLGEDRAIQETQYFGPGTRLLVL.

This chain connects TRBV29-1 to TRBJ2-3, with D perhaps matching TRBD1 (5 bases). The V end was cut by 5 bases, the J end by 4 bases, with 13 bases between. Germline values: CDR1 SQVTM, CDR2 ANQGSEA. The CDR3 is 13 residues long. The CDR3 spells CSVNPRAPDTQYF. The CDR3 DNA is TGCAGCGTTAACCCCAGGGCTCCAGATACGCAGTATTTT.

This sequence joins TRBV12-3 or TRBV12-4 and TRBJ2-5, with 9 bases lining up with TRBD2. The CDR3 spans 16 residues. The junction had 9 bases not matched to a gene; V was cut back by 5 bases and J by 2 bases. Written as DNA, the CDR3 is TGTGCCAGCAGTCCCCTAGCGGGACCAAAACAAGAGACCCAGTACTTC. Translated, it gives CASSPLAGPKQETQYF.

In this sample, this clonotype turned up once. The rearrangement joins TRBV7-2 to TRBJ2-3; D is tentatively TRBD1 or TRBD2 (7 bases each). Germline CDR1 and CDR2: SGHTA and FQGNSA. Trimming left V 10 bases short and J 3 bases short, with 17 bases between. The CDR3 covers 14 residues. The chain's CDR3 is CATSGGQKTDTQYF. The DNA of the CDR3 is TGTGCCACCTCGGGGGGACAGAAGACAGATACGCAGTATTTT. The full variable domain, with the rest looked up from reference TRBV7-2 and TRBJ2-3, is GAGVSQSPSNKVTEKGKDVELRCDPISGHTALYWYRQSLGQGLEFLIYFQGNSAPDKSGLPSDRFSAERTGGSVSTLTIQRTQQEDSAVYLCATSGGQKTDTQYFGPGTRLTVL.

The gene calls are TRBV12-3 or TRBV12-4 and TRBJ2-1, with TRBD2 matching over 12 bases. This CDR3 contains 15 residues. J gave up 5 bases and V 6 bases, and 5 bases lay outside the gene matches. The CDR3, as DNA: TGTGCCAGCAGACTCGGACTAGCGGGGAACAATGAGCAGTTCTTC. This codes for CASRLGLAGNNEQFF.